This passage covers 25 T cell receptor beta chains from one sample sequenced in a study of T cell responses to AZD1222 COVID-19 vaccine. Method: immunoSEQ multiplex PCR; TCRdb's copy keeps in-frame clones and lacks some. This sample has some 130,000 clones, with about nine tenths found just once. The sequencing here drew on peripheral blood, taken on day 0 of AZD1222 vaccination. All receptors come from an adult in good health.

The chain carries TRBV5-1 and TRBJ1-1, with unresolved D. Germline V lookup: CDR1 SGHRS, CDR2 YFSETQ. This CDR3 is 14 amino acids long. Trimming shortened V by 0 bases and J by 1 base, and 7 bases separated the two germline ends. The chain's CDR3 is CASSLEAGNTEAFF. Here the CDR3 DNA reads TGCGCCAGCAGCTTGGAGGCGGGGAACACTGAAGCTTTCTTT.

V usage is TRBV4-1 and J usage is TRBJ1-5; tentatively, D is TRBD1 (6 bases). The CDR3 consists of 13 residues. The V gene lost 4 bases and the J gene lost 9 bases, with 13 bases spanning the gap. Germline V gene lookup returns CDR1 MGHRA and CDR2 YSYEKL. The CDR3 region has the DNA TGCGCCAGCAGCCCGGACGACAGGCCGCCCCAGCATTTT. This translates into CASSPDDRPPQHF.

This chain joins TRBV7-9 and TRBJ1-1; D call uncertain. Between the trimmed V and J ends, which lost 3 bases and 4 bases, there was a span of 9 bases. This CDR3 spans 13 amino acids. Germline V gene sequence: CDR1 SEHNR, CDR2 FQNEAQ (reference sequence). This CDR3 reads CASSFPQGTEAFF. The CDR3 DNA reads TGTGCCAGCAGCTTCCCCCAAGGCACTGAAGCTTTCTTT.

The chain links TRBV9 to TRBJ1-6; D remains ambiguous. V lost 3 bases to trimming and J lost 4 bases, with 20 bases between them. The V gene's germline CDR1 is SGDLS and CDR2 YYNGEE. The CDR3 is 18 residues long. CDR3 nucleotide sequence: TGTGCCAGCAGCGCGGGCCGCAGGATCGGGGTTTATAATTCACCCCTCCACTTT. Amino acids: CASSAGRRIGVYNSPLHF.

V gene TRBV4-1 combines with J gene TRBJ1-1; D call uncertain. The CDR3 is made up of 16 amino acids. Looked up from germline, CDR1 is MGHRA and CDR2 is YSYEKL. Trimming removed 0 bases from V and 0 bases from J, with 11 bases in between. The CDR3: CASSQDQWGMNTEAFF. CDR3 bases: TGCGCCAGCAGCCAAGATCAGTGGGGTATGAACACTGAAGCTTTCTTT.

This chain joins TRBV2 and TRBJ1-2; 9 positions agree with TRBD1. Germline CDR1 and CDR2: SNHLY and FYNNEI. Trimming cost V 4 bases and J 4 bases; bases outside gene matches: 7. There are 15 residues in the CDR3. CDR3 nucleotide sequence: TGTGCCAGCAGTGGGGGGACAGGGAAGGGCTATGGCTACACCTTC. It is translated as CASSGGTGKGYGYTF.

The genes are TRBV19 and TRBJ1-2; 7 nucleotides agree with TRBD1. Germline V gene data show CDR1 as LNHDA and CDR2 as SQIVND (reference sequence). The V and J ends lost 11 bases and 9 bases, in that order; junction bases with no gene match: 18. This CDR3 comprises 14 residues. CDR3 residues: CAATQGRTGWSYTF. In nucleotides, the CDR3 is TGTGCCGCTACTCAGGGAAGGACAGGATGGAGCTACACCTTC.

The chain joins TRBV6-5 to TRBJ1-1; D is uncertain. Germline lookup yields CDR1 MNHEY and CDR2 SVGAGI. The CDR3 has 11 residues. The ends were cut back, 6 bases at V and 10 bases at J, with 12 bases in the middle. The CDR3 DNA sequence: TGTGCCAGCAGGGGAGGGTTCATAGCTTTCTTT. Residues: CASRGGFIAFF.

The chain recombines TRBV19 with TRBJ1-4; D gene uncertain. In germline, CDR1 is LNHDA, CDR2 SQIVND (reference sequence). This CDR3 region has 13 residues. With 1 base removed from V and 8 bases from J, the gap between germline ends came to 8 bases. DNA for the CDR3: TGTGCCAGTAGTATAGTGGGGAAGGAAAAACTGTTTTTT. This encodes CASSIVGKEKLFF.

In nucleotides, the CDR3 is TGTGCCAGCAGTCTACCGACGGGACAGATATACAATGAGCAGTTCTTC. Residues: CASSLPTGQIYNEQFF. V is TRBV28 and J is TRBJ2-1; 7 bases line up with TRBD1. Germline loops: CDR1 MDHEN, CDR2 SYDVKM. The CDR3 sequence is 16 residues long. V shed 5 bases and J 4 bases; nucleotides not matched to a gene: 11.

This chain joins TRBV7-6 and TRBJ2-7; D not certain. CDR1 and CDR2 from the germline V gene are SGHVS and FNYEAQ. V lost 4 bases and J lost 4, with 5 bases in between. This CDR3 comprises 11 residues. CDR3 region: CASSSQYEQYF. Written as DNA, the CDR3 is TGTGCCAGCAGCTCTCAATACGAGCAGTACTTC. Full variable domain (rest looked up from reference TRBV7-6 and TRBJ2-7): GAGVSQSPRYKVTKRGQDVALRCDPISGHVSLYWYRQALGQGPEFLTYFNYEAQQDKSGLPNDRFSAERPEGSISTLTIQRTEQRDSAMYRCASSSQYEQYFGPGTRLTVT.

This clone was picked up one time. This chain uses TRBV19 with TRBJ2-5; perhaps TRBD2 as D (6 bases). The germline gives CDR1 LNHDA, CDR2 SQIVND (reference sequence). V lost 5 bases and J lost 2, with 9 bases in between. This CDR3 is built from 13 residues. CDR3 nucleotide sequence: TGTGCCAGTAGTCCTGGGGGGCAAGAGACCCAGTACTTC. Its protein product is CASSPGGQETQYF.

The chain links TRBV11-1 to TRBJ2-1, with D maybe TRBD2 (5 bases). The CDR3 is made up of 13 amino acids. Per germline, CDR1 SGHAT and CDR2 FQDESV (reference sequence). V was cut by 6 bases and J by 0 bases, with 6 bases left in between. CDR3 nucleotide sequence: TGTGCCAGCAGGGGGAGCTCCTACAATGAGCAGTTCTTC. It specifies CASRGSSYNEQFF.

The chain uses TRBV7-9 and TRBJ2-2; TRBD2 agrees at 11 bases. Germline trimming cut 4 bases from V and 4 bases from J; bases unmatched to any gene: 5. Looked up from germline, CDR1 is SEHNR and CDR2 is FQNEAQ (reference sequence). CDR3 length: 16 residues. The CDR3 sequence is CASSSWGLAVTGELFF. The CDR3 nucleotides read TGTGCCAGCAGCTCTTGGGGACTAGCGGTCACCGGGGAGCTGTTTTTT. The full variable domain, rest sourced from reference TRBV7-9 and TRBJ2-2, is DTGVSQNPRHKITKRGQNVTFRCDPISEHNRLYWYRQTLGQGPEFLTYFQNEAQLEKSRLLSDRFSAERPKGSFSTLEIQRTEQGDSAMYLCASSSWGLAVTGELFFGEGSRLTVL.

This rearrangement joins TRBV7-9 to TRBJ2-6; tentative D call: TRBD1 (6 bases). The CDR3 loop spans 16 amino acids. Germline CDR1 reads SEHNR; CDR2 reads FQNEAQ (reference sequence). V was trimmed by 1 base and J by 5 bases, leaving 12 bases between them. The CDR3 region has the DNA TGTGCCAGCAGCTTAGGGGGGCAGCCCCGGGCCAACGTCCTGACTTTC. As protein: CASSLGGQPRANVLTF.

The chain links TRBV4-3 to TRBJ1-2; 10 bases agree with TRBD1. CDR1 and CDR2 (germline): LGHNA, YSLEER. The CDR3 is 17 amino acids. The V segment lost 0 bases and the J segment 5 bases; nucleotides outside the gene matches: 9. CDR3 sequence: CASSQDLGQGVPYGYTF. For the CDR3, the DNA is TGCGCCAGCAGCCAAGATCTAGGACAGGGGGTGCCTTATGGCTACACCTTC.

This clone occurred a few times. The identical CDR3 is also encoded by other nucleotide sequences in the sample. J is TRBJ2-1 and V is TRBV19; D gene uncertain. The germline gives CDR1 LNHDA, CDR2 SQIVND (reference sequence). This CDR3 contains 11 residues. V was shortened by 3 bases and J by 7 bases, with 4 bases between the two germline ends. Written as DNA, the CDR3 is TGTGCCAGTAGTATTATTAATGAGCAGTTCTTC. Translation: CASSIINEQFF.

The chain has TRBV19 and TRBJ1-6, with D perhaps matching TRBD1 (5 bases). Germline CDR1 is LNHDA and CDR2 is SQIVND (reference sequence). The CDR3 consists of 13 residues. Trimming shortened V by 7 bases and J by 4 bases, and 8 bases separated the two germline ends. CDR3 protein: CASKYRYNSPLHF. In nucleotides, the CDR3 is TGTGCCAGTAAATACAGGTATAATTCACCCCTCCACTTT.

V is TRBV7-3 and J is TRBJ2-3; TRBD2 aligns across 8 bases. The germline V gene encodes CDR1 SGHTA and CDR2 FQGTGA. This CDR3 is 15 amino acids long. Trimming removed 4 bases from V and 2 bases from J; junction bases left unmatched: 5. CDR3 DNA: TGTGCCAGCAGCTCCGGGACTAGAATCACAGATACGCAGTATTTT. Translated: CASSSGTRITDTQYF.

This clone has just one count. The chain combines TRBV7-9 with TRBJ1-3, with D perhaps TRBD1 (5 bases). The CDR3 covers 19 residues. The V gene's germline CDR1 is SEHNR and CDR2 FQNEAQ (reference sequence). V lost 0 bases and J 8 bases, leaving 26 bases between the germline ends. CDR3 region: CASSLAISPGSRAVDTIYF. CDR3 bases: TGTGCCAGCAGCTTAGCGATAAGTCCGGGTAGCAGGGCCGTGGACACCATATATTTT. Variable domain in full (rest from reference TRBV7-9 and TRBJ1-3): DTGVSQNPRHKITKRGQNVTFRCDPISEHNRLYWYRQTLGQGPEFLTYFQNEAQLEKSRLLSDRFSAERPKGSFSTLEIQRTEQGDSAMYLCASSLAISPGSRAVDTIYFGEGSWLTVV.

V is TRBV5-1 and J is TRBJ1-4; 7 bases line up with TRBD1. The CDR3 is 15 residues long. Germline lookup yields CDR1 SGHRS and CDR2 YFSETQ. The V and J ends lost 4 bases and 5 bases, in that order; junction bases with no gene match: 8. This chain's CDR3 is CASSVGDRRNEKLFF. The CDR3 region has the DNA TGCGCCAGCAGCGTAGGGGACAGAAGAAATGAAAAACTGTTTTTT.

This rearrangement joins TRBV5-1 to TRBJ1-2, with a possible D match to TRBD1 (6 bases). With 0 bases removed from V and 6 bases from J, the gap between germline ends came to 12 bases. Germline CDR1 reads SGHRS; CDR2 reads YFSETQ. This CDR3 contains 14 residues. The chain's CDR3 is CASSLAGEGNGYTF. CDR3 nucleotide sequence: TGCGCCAGCAGCTTGGCAGGGGAGGGAAATGGCTACACCTTC.

Only one count was recorded for this clone. CDR3 residues: CASSYGHDNEQFF. In nucleotides, the CDR3 is TGTGCCAGCAGTTACGGGCACGACAATGAGCAGTTCTTC. The V call is TRBV6-5, the J call TRBJ2-1; D not certain. V lost 2 bases and J lost 5, with 7 bases in between. Germline CDR1 reads MNHEY; CDR2 reads SVGAGI. CDR3 length: 13 amino acids.

The chain joins TRBV7-9 to TRBJ2-1; 7 nucleotides line up with TRBD1. CDR3 length: 16 residues. Germline values: CDR1 SEHNR, CDR2 FQNEAQ (reference sequence). V lost 1 base, J lost 7 bases, and 10 bases stayed unmatched. The CDR3 loop is CASSLVPGTVPNEQFF. The CDR3 DNA is TGTGCCAGCAGCTTAGTTCCCGGGACAGTCCCTAATGAGCAGTTCTTC.

This clone was detected once. The chain carries TRBV6-5 and TRBJ1-5, with 11 bases fitting TRBD1. V lost 10 bases to trimming and J lost 9 bases; unmatched junction nucleotides: 11. Germline lookup yields CDR1 MNHEY and CDR2 SVGAGI. The CDR3 contains 14 residues. The chain's CDR3 is CATSRDRGSWPQHF. The CDR3 DNA is TGTGCCACCTCCCGGGACAGGGGGAGTTGGCCCCAGCATTTT.